The rows below give T cell receptor beta chains drawn from one sample of a study of cytotoxic CD8 clonotypes in ibrutinib-treated CLL. The data were produced by immunoSEQ multiplex PCR, yet TCRdb's version contains in-frame clones alone and is incomplete. The sample has 250,000 to 350,000 clones, around 69% seen once; the top ten hold roughly 6%. This specimen consisted of PBMCs, obtained at disease progression, from a patient treated with ibrutinib. These receptor sequences come from a human donor with chronic lymphocytic leukemia. Both conserved end residues are part of each CDR3. The D gene is left open where the match is weak. Only part of the rows carry a size: once, few, many, or a class if the clone is expanded.

>TRBD1|.|TRBV5-4|TRBJ1-6
CASSPGGQSPLHF
TGTGCCAGCAGCCCAGGGGGACAGTCACCCCTCCACTTT
>.|once|TRBV19|TRBJ2-7
CATQKTPGHSYEQYF
TGTGCCACCCAAAAAACTCCGGGACATTCCTACGAGCAGTACTTC
>TRBD1|.|TRBV9|TRBJ1-2
CASSDQETGINYGYTF
TGTGCCAGCAGTGATCAGGAGACAGGGATTAACTATGGCTACACCTTC
>TRBD2|few|TRBV5-1|TRBJ2-7
CASSLSGSSYEQYF
TGCGCCAGCAGCCTTAGCGGGTCCTCCTACGAGCAGTACTTC
>TRBD1|.|TRBV29-1|TRBJ2-7
CSVASNLQGPYEQYF
TGCAGCGTTGCGAGCAACCTACAGGGGCCCTACGAGCAGTACTTC
>.|.|TRBV5-8|TRBJ1-1
CASSLVSSHEAFF
TGTGCCAGCAGCTTGGTCTCGAGTCATGAAGCTTTCTTT
>TRBD1|.|TRBV5-4|TRBJ2-7
CASSLETGNSEQYF
TGTGCCAGCAGCCTCGAGACAGGGAATAGCGAGCAGTACTTC
>.|.|TRBV20-1|TRBJ1-1
CSAYWNTEAFF
TGCAGTGCTTACTGGAACACTGAAGCTTTCTTT
>.|.|TRBV28|TRBJ1-2
CASSNRRIYGYTF
TGTGCCAGCAGTAACAGGAGGATCTATGGCTACACCTTC
>.|once|TRBV29-1|TRBJ2-7
CSVVTSRFPSYEQYF
TGCAGCGTTGTAACCTCCCGTTTTCCCTCCTACGAGCAGTACTTC
>TRBD1|.|TRBV6-7|TRBJ1-4
CASSYSIRGPPPKQTTTNEKLFF
TGTGCCAGCAGTTACTCTATCAGGGGGCCTCCGCCGAAACAGACAACAACTAATGAAAAACTGTTTTTT
>TRBD1|.|TRBV11-2|TRBJ1-3
CASSLEGWTGPGNTIYF
TGTGCCAGCAGCTTAGAGGGATGGACAGGGCCCGGAAACACCATATATTTT
>TRBD1|.|TRBV18|TRBJ1-5
CASSPLQGVAGNQPQHF
TGTGCCAGCTCACCACTTCAGGGGGTAGCGGGGAATCAGCCCCAGCATTTT
>TRBD2|.|TRBV18|TRBJ2-3
CASSPPIPGSGGRTDTQYF
TGTGCCAGCTCACCACCAATTCCTGGCTCGGGCGGGAGAACAGATACGCAGTATTTT
>TRBD2|.|TRBV29-1|TRBJ2-5
CSVGAGGLGETQYF
TGCAGCGTTGGAGCGGGAGGGCTGGGTGAGACCCAGTACTTC
>TRBD2|.|TRBV6-5|TRBJ2-1
CASRGSGGKNNEQFF
TGTGCCAGCAGGGGCAGCGGGGGGAAAAACAATGAGCAGTTCTTC
>TRBD2|.|TRBV7-9|TRBJ2-3
CASSSIAGGPVDTQYF
TGTGCCAGCAGCTCCATAGCGGGAGGGCCAGTAGATACGCAGTATTTT
>TRBD1|.|TRBV27|TRBJ2-2
CASSLKQRFTGGGTGELFF
TGTGCCAGCAGTCTTAAACAAAGATTCACAGGGGGAGGCACCGGGGAGCTGTTTTTT
>.|few|TRBV6-1|TRBJ2-7
CASSPTHEQYF
TGTGCCAGCAGTCCAACGCACGAGCAGTACTTC
>TRBD1|once|TRBV6-5|TRBJ1-1
CASSSQGGTEAFF
TGTGCCAGCAGTTCTCAGGGGGGGACTGAAGCTTTCTTT
>.|.|TRBV2|TRBJ1-4
CASSEAEGEKLFF
TGTGCCAGCAGTGAGGCCGAGGGGGAAAAACTGTTTTTT
>TRBD2|.|TRBV7-8|TRBJ2-3
CASSLRLAGGTDTQYF
TGTGCCAGCAGCCTACGACTAGCGGGAGGGACAGATACGCAGTATTTT
>TRBD2|.|TRBV25-1|TRBJ2-5
CASSTSGIYQETQYF
TGTGCCAGCAGTACTAGCGGGATCTACCAAGAGACCCAGTACTTC
>.|.|TRBV29-1|TRBJ1-3
CSVAQGGTGNTIYF
TGCAGCGTTGCCCAGGGAGGGACTGGAAACACCATATATTTT
>.|.|TRBV19|TRBJ1-1
CASYREPSTEAFF
TGTGCCAGCTACAGGGAGCCCAGCACTGAAGCTTTCTTT
>.|.|TRBV7-9|TRBJ2-3
CASSPGVTDTQYF
TGTGCCAGCAGCCCGGGGGTCACAGATACGCAGTATTTT
>.|few|TRBV7-9|TRBJ1-2
CASSLAGANYGYTF
TGTGCCAGCAGCTTAGCAGGGGCTAACTATGGCTACACCTTC
>TRBD2|.|TRBV29-1|TRBJ2-7
CSVAFLAGWPNSYEQYF
TGCAGCGTGGCATTTCTAGCGGGGTGGCCGAATTCCTACGAGCAGTACTTC
>.|.|TRBV5-1|TRBJ2-2
CASSRVGTGELFF
TGCGCCAGCAGCAGGGTGGGCACCGGGGAGCTGTTTTTT
>TRBD2|.|TRBV11-2|TRBJ2-7
CASSSVGLAGLYEQYF
TGTGCCAGCAGCTCGGTCGGACTAGCGGGACTCTACGAGCAGTACTTC
>.|.|TRBV6-5|TRBJ1-3
CASRARQGRNTIYF
TGTGCCAGCAGGGCAAGGCAGGGGAGAAACACCATATATTTT
>.|.|TRBV7-9|TRBJ1-2
CASSSWAVEDYGYTF
TGTGCCAGCAGCTCCTGGGCGGTAGAAGACTATGGCTACACCTTC
>.|.|TRBV5-1|TRBJ2-7
CASSPAAGPYTYEQYF
TGCGCCAGCAGCCCAGCGGCAGGACCGTACACCTACGAGCAGTACTTC
>TRBD1|.|TRBV27|TRBJ2-3
CASSYRGLVDTQYF
TGTGCCAGCAGTTACAGGGGGCTCGTGGATACGCAGTATTTT
>.|.|TRBV7-6|TRBJ2-5
CASSLLVETQYF
TGTGCCAGCAGCCTACTGGTGGAGACCCAGTACTTC
>.|.|TRBV9|TRBJ2-5
CASSVATLSETQYF
TGTGCCAGCAGCGTAGCTACCCTATCTGAGACCCAGTACTTC
>.|few|TRBV6-1|TRBJ2-7
CASSEPGNPSYEQYF
TGTGCCAGCAGTGAACCCGGGAATCCCTCCTACGAGCAGTACTTC
>TRBD1|.|TRBV5-1|TRBJ2-7
CASSLGSGQSSYEQYF
TGCGCCAGCAGCTTGGGTTCGGGACAGAGCTCCTACGAGCAGTACTTC
>.|.|TRBV28|TRBJ2-5
CASSLSLTPETQYF
TGTGCCAGCAGTCTCTCACTAACTCCTGAGACCCAGTACTTC
>.|.|TRBV7-8|TRBJ2-6
CASSPYSLHSSGANVLTF
TGTGCCAGCAGCCCCTATTCCCTACACAGCTCTGGGGCCAACGTCCTGACTTTC
>.|.|TRBV5-6|TRBJ1-1
CATRQGRNTEAFF
TGTGCCACGCGGCAAGGGAGGAACACTGAAGCTTTCTTT
>.|few|TRBV13|TRBJ2-7
CASSFDSPREQYF
TGTGCCAGCAGCTTTGACTCTCCTAGGGAGCAGTACTTC
>TRBD1|few|TRBV9|TRBJ1-2
CASRTRDRDRGGYGYTF
TGTGCCAGCAGGACCCGGGACAGGGACCGTGGGGGATATGGCTACACCTTC
>.|.|TRBV9|TRBJ2-3
CASSVVLGGGTDTQYF
TGTGCCAGCAGCGTAGTTTTAGGAGGAGGCACAGATACGCAGTATTTT
>.|.|TRBV19|TRBJ2-7
CASSMGGQSGYEQYF
TGTGCCAGTAGTATGGGGGGACAGTCGGGATACGAGCAGTACTTC
>TRBD2|few|TRBV2|TRBJ2-7
CASSDPSGVSYEQYF
TGTGCCAGCAGTGATCCTAGCGGCGTCTCCTACGAGCAGTACTTC